Presented here are 7 T cell receptor beta chains from one specimen sequenced in a study of T cell responses to AZD1222 COVID-19 vaccine. Profiled with immunoSEQ multiplex PCR; TCRdb holds only in-frame clones, not every one. The table has approximately 72,000 clones, about 89% seen once; the top ten hold about 28%. The specimen was peripheral blood, collected 28 days after the second AZD1222 dose. The receptors shown here come from an adult who received the AZD1222 COVID-19 vaccine.

This chain uses TRBV19 with TRBJ1-5, with D possibly being TRBD1 (6 bases). Trimming pared 5 bases from V and 2 bases from J, leaving 13 bases between. The CDR3 covers 15 residues. Per the germline V gene, CDR1 is LNHDA and CDR2 is SQIVND (reference sequence). CDR3 DNA sequence: TGTGCCAGTAGTTTGTACAGGGTGGGCAATCAGCCCCAGCATTTT. It yields the protein CASSLYRVGNQPQHF.

This sequence joins TRBV5-8 and TRBJ1-5; D not resolved. Germline loops: CDR1 SGHTS, CDR2 YDEGEE. Trimming removed 5 bases at V and 6 bases at J, with 9 bases between. CDR3 length: 12 residues. The CDR3 DNA reads as TGTGCCAGCAGTTCAGGTTTTCAGCCCCAGCATTTT. Translation: CASSSGFQPQHF.

J is TRBJ2-1 and V is TRBV6-1; D might be TRBD2 (6 bases). This CDR3 contains 16 residues. The germline V gene has CDR1 MNHNS and CDR2 SASEGT. Trimming stripped 4 bases from V and 2 bases from J, with 15 bases between. Here the CDR3 reads CASSARGLHTYNEQFF. The CDR3 DNA follows: TGTGCCAGCAGTGCTCGGGGACTGCATACCTACAATGAGCAGTTCTTC.

The chain joins TRBV5-6 to TRBJ1-2; D is perhaps TRBD1 (5 bases). CDR1 is SGHDT, CDR2 YYEEEE, per germline. Between the trimmed V and J ends, which lost 0 bases and 3 bases, there was a span of 15 bases. The CDR3 contains 16 residues. For the CDR3, the DNA is TGTGCCAGCAGCTTGGCCGCCTTGCAGGGCTACTATGGCTACACCTTC. Translated: CASSLAALQGYYGYTF.

The V and J genes are TRBV18 and TRBJ2-7; D uncertain. Germline lookup yields CDR1 KGHSH and CDR2 LQKENI. CDR3 size: 10 residues. V shed 8 bases and J shed 3 bases, with 5 bases lying between them. The CDR3 DNA reads TGTGCCAGCCCGTACTACGAGCAGTACTTC. It encodes CASPYYEQYF.

The V and J genes are TRBV18 and TRBJ1-5; D remains unclear. The V gene lost 0 bases and the J gene lost 0 bases, with 12 bases spanning the gap. This CDR3 comprises 17 residues. Germline CDR1 is KGHSH and CDR2 is LQKENI. CDR3 region: CASSPPGRSSSNQPQHF. In DNA, the CDR3 is TGTGCCAGCTCACCACCCGGCCGCTCCAGTAGCAATCAGCCCCAGCATTTT. The whole variable domain, remainder taken from reference TRBV18 and TRBJ1-5, is NAGVMQNPRHLVRRRGQEARLRCSPMKGHSHVYWYRQLPEEGLKFMVYLQKENIIDESGMPKERFSAEFPKEGPSILRIQQVVRGDSAAYFCASSPPGRSSSNQPQHFGDGTRLSIL.

This rearrangement joins TRBV14 to TRBJ2-3; 10 bases match TRBD1. CDR3 length: 14 residues. The V segment lost 6 bases and the J segment 4 bases; nucleotides outside the gene matches: 4. CDR1 SGHDN and CDR2 FVKESK come from the germline V gene. CDR3 protein: CASSTTGGADTQYF. CDR3 DNA: TGTGCCAGCAGTACGACAGGGGGCGCAGATACGCAGTATTTT.